This T cell receptor beta chain was identified during a study of monozygotic twins with inflammatory bowel disease. Study-wide findings and caveats: Limited statistical power may explain no repertoire similarity difference between concordant and discordant twins. Results did not support any single strong IBD-associated signal or clonotype.

With the 5' RACE reads reprocessed, TCRdb shows one record per CDR3 protein and no DNA. The table gives roughly 150,000 distinct CDR3 sequences; the top ten clones make up 2.5% to 3% of it. A word on this clonotype: Its cognate antigen is unknown.

This CDR3 has 14 residues. Germline CDR1 is SGHTS and CDR2 is YDEGEE. V and J are TRBV5-8 and TRBJ2-7. Sample: blood. The receptor comes from a human donor with ulcerative colitis or Crohn's disease, or a healthy co-twin of an affected twin (not recorded which). The CDR3 spells CASSLRGLSYEQYF.